Given below is one T cell receptor (beta chain) in context. Its antigen is unidentified. TCRdb keeps only in-frame clones here, not all; method: immunoSEQ multiplex PCR. There are about 150,000 clones in the sample; more than 75% occur only once, and about 5% lies in the top ten. This entry belongs to a study of T cell responses to AZD1222 COVID-19 vaccine. V was cut by 2 bases and J by 3 bases, with 10 bases left in between. The CDR3 runs to 14 residues. Germline CDR1 KGHSH, CDR2 LQKENI. Regarding the study as a whole: In all cases, repertoires were sampled only after the peak T cell response. CD4 TCRs covered the whole spike, strongest at regions 160-218 and 743-854.

The chain joins TRBV18 to TRBJ1-2; D remains unclear. The sequence was obtained from an adult in good health. The sequencing here drew on peripheral blood, taken on day 0 of AZD1222 vaccination. The CDR3 sequence is CASSPAGSDYGYTF. CDR3 nucleotides: TGTGCCAGCTCACCAGCAGGCTCAGACTATGGCTACACCTTC.